Following are 8 T cell receptor beta chains from one sample sequenced in a study of T cell clonality in common variable immunodeficiency. The table came from immunoSEQ multiplex PCR; TCRdb's copy has only in-frame clones and leaves some out. The sample contains about 35,000 clones, none occurring once; 3% to 4.5% lies in the top ten. Sequencing input: peripheral blood mononuclear cells. The receptors were gathered from a person aged 18-69 years in good health.

This clone was found many times. The CDR3 is cut off 3 residues early in the read; its end comes from the germline J gene. J is TRBJ2-1 and V is TRBV5-1, with 14 nucleotides matching TRBD2. The CDR3 is 18 residues long. J lost 7 bases, V lost 3 bases, and 12 bases had no gene match. Per germline, CDR1 SGHRS and CDR2 YFSETQ. Partial CDR3 DNA: TGCGCCAGCAGCTACCTCCCCGGGACTAGCGGGAGTCTTAATGAG. It encodes CASSYLPGTSGSLNE. The CDR3 in its entirety is CASSYLPGTSGSLNEQFF.

This clone has ten or more counts. Read data end 3 residues before the CDR3 end; the end is taken from the germline J gene. This chain uses TRBV5-1 with TRBJ2-7; 7 bases fit TRBD1. This CDR3 contains 14 residues. V lost 2 bases to trimming and J lost 2 bases; unmatched junction nucleotides: 4. Germline values: CDR1 SGHRS, CDR2 YFSETQ. CDR3 in amino acids: CASSLDRDTYEQYF. Partial CDR3 DNA: TGCGCCAGCAGCTTAGACAGGGACACCTACGAG.

This clone was detected ten times or more. The CDR3 end falls 3 residues outside the read, so it is completed with the germline J gene. J is TRBJ2-3 and V is TRBV28, with 11 nucleotides matching TRBD2. Germline V gene lookup returns CDR1 MDHEN and CDR2 SYDVKM. This CDR3 comprises 17 residues. J gave up 0 bases and V 5 bases, and 7 bases lay outside the gene matches. The CDR3 here is CASSVGTSGGSTDTQYF. The CDR3 DNA, read in part, is TGTGCCAGCAGTGTCGGGACTAGCGGAGGTAGCACAGATACG.

This clone was recorded many times. The sequence runs out 3 residues before the end of the CDR3; the remainder is reconstructed from the germline J gene. This sequence joins TRBV6-2 or TRBV6-3 and TRBJ2-5; D is unresolved. Trimming removed 7 bases at V and 5 bases at J, with 17 bases between. Germline values: CDR1 MNHEY, CDR2 SVGEGT. The CDR3 extends over 14 amino acids. The CDR3 is CASMLDERVETQYF. The sequenced CDR3 bases are TGTGCCAGCATGCTCGATGAAAGGGTGGAGACC.

The sample holds many counts of this clone. With the read ending 3 residues before the CDR3 end, the germline J gene is used to fill in that end. The chain uses TRBV12-3 or TRBV12-4 and TRBJ2-5; no clear D gene. Trimming stripped 6 bases from V and 0 bases from J, with 8 bases between. This CDR3 contains 13 residues. CDR3: CASRYRDQETQYF. CDR3 DNA, as far as it was read: TGTGCCAGCAGATACCGGGACCAAGAGACC.

This clone was found many times. The read comes to an end 3 residues before the CDR3 does, leaving the germline J gene to fill in the end. The chain employs TRBV5-1 and TRBJ2-3; D ambiguous. This CDR3 is 12 amino acids long. Trimming stripped 2 bases from V and 6 bases from J, with 7 bases between. CDR1 is SGHRS, CDR2 YFSETQ, per germline. Partial CDR3 DNA: TGCGCCAGCAGCTTAGAGGCCGATACG. It is translated as CASSLEADT. In full, the CDR3 is CASSLEADTQYF.

This clone was found many times. CDR3 DNA, as far as it was read: TGCGCCAGCAGCTTTTCTGGTAGGGGATCCTACAATGAG. Its translation is CASSFSGRGSYNE. The whole CDR3 protein reads CASSFSGRGSYNEQFF. J is TRBJ2-1 and V is TRBV5-1; maybe TRBD1 (5 bases). The read ends 3 residues before the CDR3 terminus; that terminus is restored from the germline J gene. The CDR3 spans 16 residues. V lost 2 bases to trimming and J lost 1 base, with 13 bases between them. From germline, CDR1 is SGHRS and CDR2 YFSETQ.

Comment on this clone: The CDR3 end falls 3 residues outside the read, so it is completed with the germline J gene. The rearrangement links TRBV7-9 to TRBJ2-5; TRBD2 agrees at 7 bases. The germline CDR1 and CDR2 sequences are SEHNR and FQNEAQ (reference sequence). The V and J ends lost 5 bases and 2 bases, in that order; junction bases with no gene match: 5. The CDR3 extends over 14 amino acids. The CDR3 bases that were read are TGTGCCAGCAGCCTCGGACTAGTTCAAGAGACC. As protein: CASSLGLVQET. The full CDR3 is CASSLGLVQETQYF.